This passage covers 19 T cell receptor beta chains from one sample sequenced in a study of monozygotic twins with inflammatory bowel disease. Each CDR3 protein gets one entry in TCRdb, which reprocessed the 5' RACE reads and gives no DNA. The sample includes about 380,000 distinct CDR3 sequences. Sequenced sample: blood. The receptors originated from a human donor with ulcerative colitis or Crohn's disease, or a healthy co-twin of an affected twin (not recorded which).

The chain has TRBV12-3 or TRBV12-4 and TRBJ1-2; absent DNA, TCRdb's TRBD1 call cannot be checked. CDR3 length: 14 residues. CDR3: CASRPRTGGLGYTF.

The chain uses TRBV11-1 and TRBJ2-3; TCRdb indicates TRBD1, and absent DNA this call remains unverified. Germline V lookup: CDR1 SGHAT, CDR2 FQDESV (reference sequence). The CDR3 extends over 16 amino acids. The CDR3 region is CASSSKRGPRTDTQYF.

The chain employs TRBV7-2 and TRBJ2-1; TCRdb picks TRBD1, but there is no DNA to check that call. Germline values: CDR1 SGHTA, CDR2 FQGNSA. CDR3 size: 16 residues. This CDR3 reads CASSSYPRGLYNEQFF.

J is TRBJ1-1 and V is TRBV20-1; as DNA is missing, the TRBD1 call by TCRdb cannot be tested. Germline CDR1 and CDR2: DFQATT and SNEGSKA (reference sequence). The CDR3 extends over 14 amino acids. CDR3 amino acids: CSAPPMLGDTEAFF.

V is TRBV2 and J is TRBJ1-5. The CDR3 runs to 14 residues. CDR1 is SNHLY and CDR2 is FYNNEI in the germline V gene. The CDR3: CASSEGGLSGPQHF.

The chain recombines TRBV6-5 with TRBJ2-3; the TRBD1 assignment by TCRdb is unverifiable without DNA. CDR3 length: 15 residues. Germline V gives CDR1 MNHEY, CDR2 SVGAGI. CDR3 loop: CASSYDQGSTDTQYF.

The CDR3 spells CASSQEWGTGLTGELFF. The chain uses TRBV4-3 and TRBJ2-2; the D gene TCRdb calls, TRBD1, cannot be checked with no DNA. Germline V gene data show CDR1 as LGHNA and CDR2 as YSLEER. This CDR3 spans 17 amino acids.

The chain recombines TRBV29-1 with TRBJ2-1; there is no DNA to check the TCRdb D call of TRBD2. Germline CDR1 is SQVTM and CDR2 is ANQGSEA. The CDR3 consists of 15 residues. CDR3: CSVSVRAFPYNEQFF.

The rearrangement links TRBV30 to TRBJ2-5; absent DNA, TCRdb's TRBD1 call cannot be checked. The CDR3 runs to 14 residues. Per the germline V gene, CDR1 is GTSNPN and CDR2 is SVGIG (reference sequence). CDR3: CAYSPGPRQETQYF.

This chain uses TRBV29-1 with TRBJ2-4; TCRdb selects TRBD2, and the lack of DNA leaves this call unchecked. The CDR3 is 17 amino acids. CDR1 SQVTM and CDR2 ANQGSEA come from the germline V gene. CDR3 loop: CSVDGLAGGLAKNIQYF. Looking up the rest from reference TRBV29-1 and TRBJ2-4 gives the full variable domain: SAVISQKPSRDICQRGTSLTIQCQVDSQVTMMFWYRQQPGQSLTLIATANQGSEATYESGFVIDKFPISRPNLTFSTLTVSNMSPEDSSIYLCSVDGLAGGLAKNIQYFGAGTRLSVL.

The CDR3 loop reads CSARDWTSGGDGELFF. This rearrangement joins TRBV20-1 to TRBJ2-2; the D gene TCRdb calls, TRBD2, cannot be checked with no DNA. The CDR3 consists of 16 residues. Germline-derived CDR1 and CDR2 are DFQATT and SNEGSKA (reference sequence).

This chain links TRBV4-2 with TRBJ2-7; TCRdb indicates TRBD2, and absent DNA this call remains unverified. The CDR3 is 17 residues long. Germline V gives CDR1 LGHNA, CDR2 YNFKEQ. The CDR3 protein is CASSQAASGSSSYEQYF.

CDR3 residues: CASSYSGTGPYGYTF. This rearrangement joins TRBV6-5 to TRBJ1-2; TCRdb's assignment of TRBD1 cannot be checked, as there is no DNA. This CDR3 region has 15 residues. CDR1 and CDR2 from the germline V gene are MNHEY and SVGAGI.

The gene calls are TRBV20-1 and TRBJ1-5. Looked up from germline, CDR1 is DFQATT and CDR2 is SNEGSKA (reference sequence). This CDR3 is built from 14 residues. The CDR3 protein is CSASPWVGFGTQHF.

CDR3 residues: CASGLGLFYEQYF. This chain connects TRBV6-2 or TRBV6-3 to TRBJ2-7; TCRdb lists TRBD2, though no DNA is available to test this call. From germline, CDR1 is MNHEY and CDR2 SVGEGT. The CDR3 contains 13 residues.

V is TRBV7-2 and J is TRBJ1-1; checking the TCRdb D call of TRBD1 is not possible without DNA. CDR3 length: 16 residues. The germline V gene encodes CDR1 SGHTA and CDR2 FQGNSA. The CDR3 is CASSPYRDGMNTEAFF.

This chain links TRBV7-2 with TRBJ2-1; TCRdb selects TRBD1, and the lack of DNA leaves this call unchecked. The CDR3 totals 15 residues. The germline V gene encodes CDR1 SGHTA and CDR2 FQGNSA. The CDR3 region is CASSLSSPTYNEQFF.

This sequence joins TRBV20-1 and TRBJ2-5. CDR3 length equals 13 residues. Germline V CDR1 and CDR2: DFQATT, SNEGSKA (reference sequence). CDR3 protein: CSASHPSGETQYF.

The chain is built from TRBV4-1 and TRBJ1-5. The CDR3 sequence is 17 residues long. The germline V gene encodes CDR1 MGHRA and CDR2 YSYEKL. The CDR3 sequence: CASSQDNSLFGNQPQHF.